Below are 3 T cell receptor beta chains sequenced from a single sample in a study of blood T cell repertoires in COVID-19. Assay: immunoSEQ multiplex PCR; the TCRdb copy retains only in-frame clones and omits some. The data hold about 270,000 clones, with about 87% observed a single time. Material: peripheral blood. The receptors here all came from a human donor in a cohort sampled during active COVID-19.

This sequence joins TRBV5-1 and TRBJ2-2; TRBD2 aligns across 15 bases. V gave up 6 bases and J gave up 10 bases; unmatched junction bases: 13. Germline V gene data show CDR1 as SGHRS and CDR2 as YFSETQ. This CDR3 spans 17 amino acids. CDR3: CASMVDRTSGRATELFF. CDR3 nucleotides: TGCGCCAGCATGGTTGATAGGACTAGCGGGAGGGCCACGGAGCTGTTTTTT.

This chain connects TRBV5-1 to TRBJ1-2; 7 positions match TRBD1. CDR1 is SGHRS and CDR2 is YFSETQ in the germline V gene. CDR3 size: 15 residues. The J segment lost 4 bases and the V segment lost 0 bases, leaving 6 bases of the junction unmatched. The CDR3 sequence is CASSLGGGSGYGYTF. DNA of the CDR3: TGCGCCAGCAGCTTGGGAGGGGGCAGCGGCTATGGCTACACCTTC. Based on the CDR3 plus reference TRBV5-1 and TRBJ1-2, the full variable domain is KAGVTQTPRYLIKTRGQQVTLSCSPISGHRSVSWYQQTPGQGLQFLFEYFSETQRNKGNFPGRFSGRQFSNSRSEMNVSTLELGDSALYLCASSLGGGSGYGYTFGSGTRLTVV.

The CDR3 here is CASSKRTGTYNEQFF. The CDR3 DNA is TGTGCCAGCAGCAAACGGACAGGGACCTACAATGAGCAGTTCTTC. The chain is built from TRBV9 and TRBJ2-1, with TRBD1 matching 8 bases. V lost 4 bases and J lost 2; bases outside the gene matches: 5. Germline V gives CDR1 SGDLS, CDR2 YYNGEE. The CDR3 covers 15 residues.